This T cell receptor beta chain was sequenced in a study of CD8 T cells in ankylosing spondylitis. Study conclusions and caveats: Disease-linked clones had a CD8+ phenotype and relatively low frequency in peripheral blood.

On this clonotype: As yet, its antigen is unknown.

TCRdb called the 5' RACE reads again in MiXCR, with one record for every CDR3 protein. This table has roughly 230,000 distinct CDR3 sequences, 15% to 20% appearing once. This CDR3 contains 15 residues. The V gene lost 3 bases and the J gene lost 2 bases, with 14 bases spanning the gap. The specimen sequenced was blood, either unsorted or a sorted T cell fraction (not recorded which). The source is a male donor with ankylosing spondylitis or in good health (not recorded which). V usage is TRBV12-3 or TRBV12-4 and J usage is TRBJ2-7, with D hard to call. The CDR3 DNA follows: TGTGCCAGCAGTTTCGGTTCGGAGACCCCCTACGAGCAGTACTTC. Its translation is CASSFGSETPYEQYF.